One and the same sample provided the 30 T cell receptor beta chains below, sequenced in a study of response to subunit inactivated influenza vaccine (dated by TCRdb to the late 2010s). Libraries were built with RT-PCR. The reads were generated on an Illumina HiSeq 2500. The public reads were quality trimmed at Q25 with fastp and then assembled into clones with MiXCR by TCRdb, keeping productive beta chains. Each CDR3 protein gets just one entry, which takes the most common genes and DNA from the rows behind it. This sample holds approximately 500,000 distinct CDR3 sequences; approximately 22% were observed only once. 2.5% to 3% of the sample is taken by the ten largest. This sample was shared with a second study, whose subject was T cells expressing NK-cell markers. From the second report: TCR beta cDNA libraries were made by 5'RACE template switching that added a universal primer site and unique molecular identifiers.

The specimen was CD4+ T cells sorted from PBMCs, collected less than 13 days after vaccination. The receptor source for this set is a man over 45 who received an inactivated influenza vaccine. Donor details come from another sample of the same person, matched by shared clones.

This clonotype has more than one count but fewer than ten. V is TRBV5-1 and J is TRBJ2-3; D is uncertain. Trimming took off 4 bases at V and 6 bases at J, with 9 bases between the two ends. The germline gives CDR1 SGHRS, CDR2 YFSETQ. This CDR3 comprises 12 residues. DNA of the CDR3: TGCGCCAGCAGCACAAATGGGGATACGCAGTATTTT. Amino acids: CASSTNGDTQYF.

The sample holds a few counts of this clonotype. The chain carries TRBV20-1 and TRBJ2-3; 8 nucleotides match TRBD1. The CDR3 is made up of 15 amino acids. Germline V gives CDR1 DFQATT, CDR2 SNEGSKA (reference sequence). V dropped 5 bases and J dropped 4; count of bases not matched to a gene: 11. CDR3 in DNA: TGCAGTGCTCTTTCAGGGCAGGGGGCTTCAGATACGCAGTATTTT. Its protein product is CSALSGQGASDTQYF.

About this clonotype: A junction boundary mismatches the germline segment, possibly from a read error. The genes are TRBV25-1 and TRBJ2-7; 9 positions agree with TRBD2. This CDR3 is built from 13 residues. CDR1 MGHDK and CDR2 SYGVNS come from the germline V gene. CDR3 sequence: CASRTGTSFSLNF. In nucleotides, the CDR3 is TGTGCCAGCAGGACCGGGACTAGCTTTTCATTGAACTTC.

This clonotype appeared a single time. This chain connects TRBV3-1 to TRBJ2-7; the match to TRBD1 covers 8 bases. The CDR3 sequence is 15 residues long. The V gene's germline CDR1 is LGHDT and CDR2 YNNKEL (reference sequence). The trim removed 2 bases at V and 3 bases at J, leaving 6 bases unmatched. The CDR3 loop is CASSQRTGIHYEQYF. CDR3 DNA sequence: TGTGCCAGCAGCCAACGGACAGGGATCCACTACGAGCAGTACTTC.

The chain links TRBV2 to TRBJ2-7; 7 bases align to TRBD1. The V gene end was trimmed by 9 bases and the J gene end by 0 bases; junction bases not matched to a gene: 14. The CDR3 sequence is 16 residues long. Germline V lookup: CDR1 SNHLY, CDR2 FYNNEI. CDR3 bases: TGTGCCAGTATAACGGACTCCGGGACAGTCTCCTACGAGCAGTACTTC. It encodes CASITDSGTVSYEQYF.

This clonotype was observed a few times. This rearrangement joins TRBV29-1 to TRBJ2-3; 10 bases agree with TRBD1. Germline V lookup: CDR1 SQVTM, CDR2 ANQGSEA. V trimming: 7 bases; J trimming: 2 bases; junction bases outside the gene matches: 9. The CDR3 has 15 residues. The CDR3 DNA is TGCAGCGCCTCCGGGACAGGGGTCACCACAGATACGCAGTATTTT. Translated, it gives CSASGTGVTTDTQYF.

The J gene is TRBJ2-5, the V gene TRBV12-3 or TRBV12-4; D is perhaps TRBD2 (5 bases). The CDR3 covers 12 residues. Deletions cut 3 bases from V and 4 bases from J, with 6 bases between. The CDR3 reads CASSFEGETQYF. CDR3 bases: TGTGCCAGCAGTTTTGAGGGAGAGACCCAGTACTTC.

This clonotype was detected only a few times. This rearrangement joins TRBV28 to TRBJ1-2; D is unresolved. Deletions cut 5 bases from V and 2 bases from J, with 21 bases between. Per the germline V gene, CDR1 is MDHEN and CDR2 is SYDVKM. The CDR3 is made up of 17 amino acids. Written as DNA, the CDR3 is TGTGCCAGCAGTCCCACCGAAGGAGGAGGAGCAAACTATGGCTACACCTTC. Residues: CASSPTEGGGANYGYTF.

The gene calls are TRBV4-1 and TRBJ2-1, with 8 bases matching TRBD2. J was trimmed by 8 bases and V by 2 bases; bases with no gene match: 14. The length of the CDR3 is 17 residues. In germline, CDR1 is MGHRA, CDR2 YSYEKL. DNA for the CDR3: TGCGCCAGCAGCCAATCGGGGTCGGCGGGAGGTGGCGATGAGCAGTTCTTC. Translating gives CASSQSGSAGGGDEQFF.

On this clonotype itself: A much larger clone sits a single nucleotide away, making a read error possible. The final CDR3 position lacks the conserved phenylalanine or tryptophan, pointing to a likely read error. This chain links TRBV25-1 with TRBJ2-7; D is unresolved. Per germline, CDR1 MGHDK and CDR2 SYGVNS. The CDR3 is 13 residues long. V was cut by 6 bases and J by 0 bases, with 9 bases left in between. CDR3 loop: CASREAGSYEQYI. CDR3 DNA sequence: TGTGCCAGCAGGGAAGCAGGCTCCTACGAGCAGTACATC.

The CDR3 spells CASSASGLVGGDKPFF. The CDR3 coding sequence is TGTGCCAGCAGTGCCTCGGGACTAGTTGGGGGGGATAAGCCGTTCTTC. This chain connects TRBV2 to TRBJ2-1; 8 nucleotides agree with TRBD2. The germline gives CDR1 SNHLY, CDR2 FYNNEI. V trimming: 4 bases; J trimming: 15 bases; junction bases outside the gene matches: 20. CDR3 length: 16 residues.

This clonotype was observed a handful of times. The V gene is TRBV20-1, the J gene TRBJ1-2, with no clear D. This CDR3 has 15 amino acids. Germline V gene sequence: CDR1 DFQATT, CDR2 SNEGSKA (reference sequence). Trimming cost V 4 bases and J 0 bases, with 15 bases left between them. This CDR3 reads CSATPRVRANYGYTF. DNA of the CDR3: TGCAGTGCTACCCCGAGGGTCCGCGCTAACTATGGCTACACCTTC.

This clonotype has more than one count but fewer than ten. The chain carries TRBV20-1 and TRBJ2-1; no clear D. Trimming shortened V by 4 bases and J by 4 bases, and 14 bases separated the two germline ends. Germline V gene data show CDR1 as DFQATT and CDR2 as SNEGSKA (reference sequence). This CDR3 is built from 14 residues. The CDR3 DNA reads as TGCAGTGCTAAGGGTCACGCGCTATACAATGAGCAGTTCTTC. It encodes CSAKGHALYNEQFF.

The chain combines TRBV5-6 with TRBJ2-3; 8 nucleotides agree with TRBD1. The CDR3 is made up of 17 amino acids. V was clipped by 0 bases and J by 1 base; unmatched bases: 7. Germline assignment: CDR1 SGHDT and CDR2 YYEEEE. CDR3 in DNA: TGTGCCAGCAGCTTGGGACAGGGGAGTATTCGCACAGATACGCAGTATTTT. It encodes CASSLGQGSIRTDTQYF.

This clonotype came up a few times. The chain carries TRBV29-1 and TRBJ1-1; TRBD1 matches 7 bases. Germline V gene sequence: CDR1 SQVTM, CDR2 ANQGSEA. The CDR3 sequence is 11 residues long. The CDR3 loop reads CRGDRNTEAFF. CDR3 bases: TGCAGGGGGGACAGGAACACTGAAGCTTTCTTT.

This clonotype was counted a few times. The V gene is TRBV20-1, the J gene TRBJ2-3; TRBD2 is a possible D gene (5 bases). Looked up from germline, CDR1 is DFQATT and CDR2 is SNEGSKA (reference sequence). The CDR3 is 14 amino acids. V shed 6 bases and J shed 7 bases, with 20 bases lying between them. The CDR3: CSAPRPGTGNTQYF. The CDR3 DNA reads TGCAGTGCACCCCGACCCGGTACGGGGAATACGCAGTATTTT.

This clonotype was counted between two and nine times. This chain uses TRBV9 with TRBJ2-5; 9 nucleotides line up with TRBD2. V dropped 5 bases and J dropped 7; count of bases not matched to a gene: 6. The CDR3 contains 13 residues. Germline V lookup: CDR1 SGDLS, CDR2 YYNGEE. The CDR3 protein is CASSRGAGGTQYF. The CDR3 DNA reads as TGTGCCAGCAGTCGGGGAGCGGGAGGGACCCAGTACTTC.

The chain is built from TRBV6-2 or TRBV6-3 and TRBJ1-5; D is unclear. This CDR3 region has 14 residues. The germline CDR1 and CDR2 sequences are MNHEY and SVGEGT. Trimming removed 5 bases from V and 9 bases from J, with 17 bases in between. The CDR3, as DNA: TGTGCCAGCAGTAAAGAGGCAGGATACTGGCCCCAGCATTTT. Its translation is CASSKEAGYWPQHF.

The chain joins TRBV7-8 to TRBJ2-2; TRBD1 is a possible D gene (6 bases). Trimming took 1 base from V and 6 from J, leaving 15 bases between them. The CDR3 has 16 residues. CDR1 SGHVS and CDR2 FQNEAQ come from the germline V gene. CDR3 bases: TGTGCCAGCAGCTTAGAGGGGGAGTGGAGACCCGGGGAGCTGTTTTTT. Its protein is CASSLEGEWRPGELFF.

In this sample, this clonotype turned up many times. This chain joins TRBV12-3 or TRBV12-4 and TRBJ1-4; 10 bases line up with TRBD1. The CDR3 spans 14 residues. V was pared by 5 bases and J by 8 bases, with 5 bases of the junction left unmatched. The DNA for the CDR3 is TGTGCCAGCAGTCGGGGACAGGGGCGCGAAAAACTGTTTTTT. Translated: CASSRGQGREKLFF.

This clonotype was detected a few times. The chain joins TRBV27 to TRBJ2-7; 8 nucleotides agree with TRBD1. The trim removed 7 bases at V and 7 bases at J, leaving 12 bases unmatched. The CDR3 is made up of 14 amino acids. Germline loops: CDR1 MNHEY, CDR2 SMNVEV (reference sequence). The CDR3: CASKRGQGVFEQYF. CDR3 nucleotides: TGTGCCAGCAAAAGAGGACAGGGAGTTTTTGAGCAGTACTTC.

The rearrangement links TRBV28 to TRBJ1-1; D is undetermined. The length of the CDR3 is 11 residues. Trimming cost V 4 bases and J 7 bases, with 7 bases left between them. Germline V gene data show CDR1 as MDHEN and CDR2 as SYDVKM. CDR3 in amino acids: CASSSQIEAFF. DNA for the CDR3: TGTGCCAGCAGTTCGCAGATTGAAGCTTTCTTT. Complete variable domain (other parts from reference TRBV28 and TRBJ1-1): DVKVTQSSRYLVKRTGEKVFLECVQDMDHENMFWYRQDPGLGLRLIYFSYDVKMKEKGDIPEGYSVSREKKERFSLILESASTNQTSMYLCASSSQIEAFFGQGTRLTVV.

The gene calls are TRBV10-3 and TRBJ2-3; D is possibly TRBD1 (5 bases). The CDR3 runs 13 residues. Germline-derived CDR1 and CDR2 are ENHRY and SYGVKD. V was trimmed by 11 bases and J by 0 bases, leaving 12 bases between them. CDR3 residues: CASGHRSTDTQYF. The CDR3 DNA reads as TGTGCCTCCGGGCACAGGAGCACAGATACGCAGTATTTT.

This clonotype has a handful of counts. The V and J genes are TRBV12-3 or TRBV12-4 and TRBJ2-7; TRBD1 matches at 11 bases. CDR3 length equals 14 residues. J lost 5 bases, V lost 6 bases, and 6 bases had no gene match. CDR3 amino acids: CASSLGQGAHEQYF. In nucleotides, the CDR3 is TGTGCCAGCAGCCTAGGACAGGGGGCCCACGAGCAGTACTTC.

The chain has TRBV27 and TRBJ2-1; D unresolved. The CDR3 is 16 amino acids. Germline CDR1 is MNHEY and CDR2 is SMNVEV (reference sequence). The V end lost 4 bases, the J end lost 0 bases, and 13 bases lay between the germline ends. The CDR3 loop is CASSSSLLSSYNEQFF. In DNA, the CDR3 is TGTGCCAGCAGTTCTAGTCTGCTAAGCTCCTACAATGAGCAGTTCTTC.

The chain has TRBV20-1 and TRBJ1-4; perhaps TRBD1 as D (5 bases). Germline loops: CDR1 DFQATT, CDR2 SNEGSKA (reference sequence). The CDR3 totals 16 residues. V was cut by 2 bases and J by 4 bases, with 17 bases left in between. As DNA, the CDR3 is TGCAGTGCTAGACAACTGCTCTGGGGGAGTAATGAAAAACTGTTTTTT. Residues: CSARQLLWGSNEKLFF.

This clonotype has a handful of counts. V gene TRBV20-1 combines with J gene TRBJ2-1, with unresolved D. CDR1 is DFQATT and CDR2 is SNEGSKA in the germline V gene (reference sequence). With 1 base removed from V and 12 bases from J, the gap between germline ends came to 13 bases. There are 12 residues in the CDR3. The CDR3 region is CSARVLENRQFF. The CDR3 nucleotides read TGCAGTGCTAGAGTTTTGGAGAATAGGCAGTTCTTC.

In DNA, the CDR3 is TGCGCCAGCAGACCGACTAGCGGGAGTCCCTACGAGCAGTACTTC. Amino acids: CASRPTSGSPYEQYF. The V call is TRBV5-1, the J call TRBJ2-7; 12 bases align to TRBD2. Trimming at V came to 5 bases and at J to 2 bases, leaving 5 bases not matched to a gene. CDR3 length equals 15 residues. From germline, CDR1 is SGHRS and CDR2 YFSETQ. The full variable domain, its missing parts supplied by reference TRBV5-1 and TRBJ2-7, is KAGVTQTPRYLIKTRGQQVTLSCSPISGHRSVSWYQQTPGQGLQFLFEYFSETQRNKGNFPGRFSGRQFSNSRSEMNVSTLELGDSALYLCASRPTSGSPYEQYFGPGTRLTVT.

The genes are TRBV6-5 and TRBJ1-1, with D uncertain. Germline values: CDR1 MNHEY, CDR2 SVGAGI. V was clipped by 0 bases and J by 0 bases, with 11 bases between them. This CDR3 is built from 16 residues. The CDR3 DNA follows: TGTGCCAGCAGTTACTCGAAGGGAACGGTGAACACTGAAGCTTTCTTT. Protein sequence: CASSYSKGTVNTEAFF.

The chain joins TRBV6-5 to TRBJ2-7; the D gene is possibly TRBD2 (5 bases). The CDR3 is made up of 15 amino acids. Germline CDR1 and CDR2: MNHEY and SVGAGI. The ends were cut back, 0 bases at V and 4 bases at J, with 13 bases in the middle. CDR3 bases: TGTGCCAGCAGTTACTCGCCAGACTACACATACGAGCAGTACTTC. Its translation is CASSYSPDYTYEQYF.